The 10 T cell receptor beta chains listed next were all sequenced from one sample in a study of spatial heterogeneity in lung cancer (dated by TCRdb to between 2019 and 2020). The sample's time point, from its label and the paper: sample taken at primary tumor resection. The library was obtained by 5' RACE. TCRdb records NextSeq 500 as the sequencer. TCRdb cleaned the public reads at Q25 with fastp, built clones with MiXCR and kept in-frame beta chains. Duplicate CDR3 protein sequences are folded into a single record with the most common DNA and genes. The sample table contains some 3,000 distinct CDR3 sequences; only one count was recorded for around 9% of them. The ten biggest clones cover around a fifth of the sample. The specimen comprised normal lung tissue next to the tumor, sampled at surgery. Receptor source: a female donor with early-stage non-small cell lung cancer.

The chain combines TRBV7-3 with TRBJ2-5; TRBD2 matches 7 bases. The CDR3 is 13 residues long. J lost 4 bases, V lost 5 bases, and 4 bases had no gene match. The V gene's germline CDR1 is SGHTA and CDR2 FQGTGA. The CDR3 here is CASSDGLGETQYF. CDR3 sequence (DNA): TGTGCCAGCAGCGACGGACTAGGAGAGACCCAGTACTTC.

This clonotype is termed medium-sized. The chain links TRBV20-1 to TRBJ2-5, with D unclear. Germline V CDR1 and CDR2: DFQATT, SNEGSKA (reference sequence). Trimming removed 2 bases at V and 1 base at J, with 17 bases between. This CDR3 is 16 amino acids long. CDR3 region: CSARNRAQNRQETQYF. CDR3 coding DNA: TGCAGTGCTAGAAACCGGGCTCAGAACCGCCAAGAGACCCAGTACTTC.

V and J are TRBV7-2 and TRBJ2-1; unclear D gene. V lost 4 bases, J lost 2 bases, and 9 bases lay in between. The V gene's germline CDR1 is SGHTA and CDR2 FQGNSA. There are 14 residues in the CDR3. The DNA for the CDR3 is TGTGCCAGCAGCTCGTTTATGGCCTACAATGAGCAGTTCTTC. Amino acids: CASSSFMAYNEQFF.

The sample holds a few counts of this clonotype. J is TRBJ1-5 and V is TRBV6-1, with D tentatively TRBD1 (5 bases). Deletions cut 10 bases from V and 3 bases from J, with 16 bases between. The length of the CDR3 is 14 residues. Looked up from germline, CDR1 is MNHNS and CDR2 is SASEGT. CDR3 nucleotide sequence: TGTGCCACCAAGTCCGGGACCTACAATCAGCCCCAGCATTTT. Translation gives CATKSGTYNQPQHF.

In its sample, this clonotype ranks as medium-sized. This chain links TRBV12-3 or TRBV12-4 with TRBJ1-4, with D perhaps matching TRBD1 (6 bases). With 2 bases removed from V and 0 bases from J, the gap between germline ends came to 10 bases. The CDR3 covers 16 residues. The CDR3, as DNA: TGTGCCAGCAGTTTAATGGCAGGGGCAACTAATGAAAAACTGTTTTTT. This gives the protein CASSLMAGATNEKLFF.

The V and J genes are TRBV14 and TRBJ1-6; D gene uncertain. Germline V gene data show CDR1 as SGHDN and CDR2 as FVKESK. Between the trimmed V and J ends, which lost 1 base and 10 bases, there was a span of 11 bases. CDR3 length: 14 residues. CDR3 loop: CASSQVRRSSPLHF. The CDR3 DNA reads TGTGCCAGCAGCCAAGTGAGGAGGAGCTCACCCCTCCACTTT.

This clonotype is deemed medium-sized. This sequence joins TRBV2 and TRBJ2-2; a possible D gene is TRBD1 (6 bases). The CDR3 is 13 amino acids. Per the germline V gene, CDR1 is SNHLY and CDR2 is FYNNEI. V was cut by 6 bases and J by 6 bases, with 11 bases left in between. The CDR3 nucleotides are TGTGCCAGCAGCGACAGGAGTCCCGGGGAGCTGTTTTTT. Residues: CASSDRSPGELFF.

By its share, this clonotype is medium-sized. This rearrangement joins TRBV5-1 to TRBJ2-1; TRBD2 matches at 8 bases. The CDR3 runs 15 residues. Germline V gene lookup returns CDR1 SGHRS and CDR2 YFSETQ. The trim removed 3 bases at V and 8 bases at J, leaving 10 bases unmatched. The CDR3 DNA follows: TGCGCCAGCAGCTCAGGCAGCGGGGGTTTGTATGAGCAGTTCTTC. Translating gives CASSSGSGGLYEQFF.

This clonotype is judged medium-sized. The chain carries TRBV7-2 and TRBJ2-1; D is uncertain. The CDR3 extends over 12 amino acids. V lost 5 bases and J 7 bases, leaving 9 bases between the germline ends. Germline V CDR1 and CDR2: SGHTA, FQGNSA. CDR3 DNA sequence: TGTGCCAGCAGCGGTGTAAAGAATGAGCAGTTCTTC. Translation: CASSGVKNEQFF.

This clonotype ranks as medium-sized. The chain combines TRBV7-6 with TRBJ2-5; D possibly uses TRBD1 or TRBD2 (5 bases each). The CDR3 spans 13 residues. V lost 3 bases and J 2 bases, leaving 7 bases between the germline ends. The V gene's germline CDR1 is SGHVS and CDR2 FNYEAQ. The DNA for the CDR3 is TGTGCCAGCAGCTTGGGGGAACAAGAGACCCAGTACTTC. This codes for CASSLGEQETQYF.